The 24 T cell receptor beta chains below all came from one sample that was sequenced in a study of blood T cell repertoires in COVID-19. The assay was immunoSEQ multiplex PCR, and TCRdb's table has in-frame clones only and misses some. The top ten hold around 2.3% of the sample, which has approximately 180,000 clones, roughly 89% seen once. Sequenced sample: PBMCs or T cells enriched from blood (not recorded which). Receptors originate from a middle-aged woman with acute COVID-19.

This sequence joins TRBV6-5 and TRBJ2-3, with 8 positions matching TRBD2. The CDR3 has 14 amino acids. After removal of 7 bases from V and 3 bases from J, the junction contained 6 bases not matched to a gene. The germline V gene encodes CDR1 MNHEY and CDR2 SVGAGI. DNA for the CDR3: TGTGCCAGCAACCGGGGGGGGAGGACAGATACGCAGTATTTT. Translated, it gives CASNRGGRTDTQYF.

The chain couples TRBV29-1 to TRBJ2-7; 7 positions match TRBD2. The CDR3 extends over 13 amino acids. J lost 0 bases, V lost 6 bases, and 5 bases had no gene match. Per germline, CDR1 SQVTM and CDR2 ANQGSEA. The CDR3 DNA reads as TGCAGCGTCCTAGCGGAGAGCTCCTACGAGCAGTACTTC. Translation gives CSVLAESSYEQYF.

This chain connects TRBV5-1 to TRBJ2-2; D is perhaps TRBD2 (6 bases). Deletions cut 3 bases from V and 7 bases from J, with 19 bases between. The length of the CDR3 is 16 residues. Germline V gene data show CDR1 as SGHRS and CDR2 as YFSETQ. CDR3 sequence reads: CASSSIGGDAVGELFF. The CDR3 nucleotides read TGCGCCAGCAGCTCCATAGGAGGGGACGCGGTCGGGGAGCTGTTTTTT.

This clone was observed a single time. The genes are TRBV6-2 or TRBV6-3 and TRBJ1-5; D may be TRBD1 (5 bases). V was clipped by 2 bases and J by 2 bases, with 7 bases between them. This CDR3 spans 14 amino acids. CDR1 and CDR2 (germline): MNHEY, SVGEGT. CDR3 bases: TGTGCCAGCAGTTACGGGGCGGGCAATCAGCCCCAGCATTTT. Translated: CASSYGAGNQPQHF.

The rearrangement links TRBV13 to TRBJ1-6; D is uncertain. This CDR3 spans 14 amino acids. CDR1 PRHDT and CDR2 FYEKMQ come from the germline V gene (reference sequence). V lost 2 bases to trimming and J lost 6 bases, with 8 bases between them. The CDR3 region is CASSLLGVNSPLHF. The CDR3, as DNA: TGTGCCAGCAGCTTATTAGGAGTTAATTCACCCCTCCACTTT.

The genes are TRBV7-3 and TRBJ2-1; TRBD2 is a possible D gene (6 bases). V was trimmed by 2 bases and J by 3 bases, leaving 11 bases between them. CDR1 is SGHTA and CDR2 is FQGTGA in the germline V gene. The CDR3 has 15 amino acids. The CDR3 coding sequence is TGTGCCAGCAGCTTATCGGCGGGGTACTACAATGAGCAGTTCTTC. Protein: CASSLSAGYYNEQFF.

Written as DNA, the CDR3 is TGCAGCGTTGAGGCAGGGGCGCCCTACGAGCAGTACTTC. Protein: CSVEAGAPYEQYF. V and J are TRBV29-1 and TRBJ2-7; D is perhaps TRBD1 (6 bases). CDR1 is SQVTM, CDR2 ANQGSEA, per germline. The CDR3 length is 13 residues. V was shortened by 3 bases and J by 2 bases, with 11 bases between the two germline ends.

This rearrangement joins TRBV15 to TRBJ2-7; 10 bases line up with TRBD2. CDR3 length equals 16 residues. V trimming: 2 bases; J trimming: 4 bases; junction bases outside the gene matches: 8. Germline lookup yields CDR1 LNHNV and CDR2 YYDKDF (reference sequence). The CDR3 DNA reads TGTGCCACCAGCAGAAGTGCTAGCGGGGGCCATTACGAGCAGTACTTC. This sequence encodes CATSRSASGGHYEQYF.

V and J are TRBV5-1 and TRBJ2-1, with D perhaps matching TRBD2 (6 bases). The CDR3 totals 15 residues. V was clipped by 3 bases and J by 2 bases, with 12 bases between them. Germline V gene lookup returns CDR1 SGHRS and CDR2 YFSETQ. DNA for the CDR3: TGCGCCAGCAGCTACCCCGGGAGCCCCTACAATGAGCAGTTCTTC. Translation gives CASSYPGSPYNEQFF.

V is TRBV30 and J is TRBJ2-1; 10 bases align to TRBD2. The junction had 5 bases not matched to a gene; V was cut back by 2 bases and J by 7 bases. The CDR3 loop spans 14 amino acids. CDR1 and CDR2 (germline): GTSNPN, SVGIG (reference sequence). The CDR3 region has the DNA TGTGCCTGGAGTTTGGCTAGCGGGGGAAATGAGCAGTTCTTC. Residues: CAWSLASGGNEQFF.

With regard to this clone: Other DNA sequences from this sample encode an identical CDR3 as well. This CDR3 is CASSIDGGNEQFF. The CDR3 DNA sequence: TGTGCCAGTAGTATTGATGGAGGGAACGAGCAGTTCTTC. The chain joins TRBV19 to TRBJ2-1; perhaps TRBD2 as D (6 bases). V lost 3 bases to trimming and J lost 10 bases, with 13 bases between them. This CDR3 has 13 amino acids. Germline CDR1 reads LNHDA; CDR2 reads SQIVND (reference sequence).

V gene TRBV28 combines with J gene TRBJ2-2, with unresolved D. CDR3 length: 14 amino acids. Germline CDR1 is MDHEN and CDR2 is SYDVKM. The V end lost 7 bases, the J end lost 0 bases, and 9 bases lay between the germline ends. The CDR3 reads CASTSTANTGELFF. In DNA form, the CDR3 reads TGTGCCAGCACCTCTACAGCGAACACCGGGGAGCTGTTTTTT.

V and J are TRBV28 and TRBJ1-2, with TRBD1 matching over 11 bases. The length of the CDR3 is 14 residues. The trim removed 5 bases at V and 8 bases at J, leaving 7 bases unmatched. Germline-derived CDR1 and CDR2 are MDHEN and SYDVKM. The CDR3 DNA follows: TGTGCCAGCAGTATGCGGACAGGGGGCCCCGGCTACACCTTC. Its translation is CASSMRTGGPGYTF.

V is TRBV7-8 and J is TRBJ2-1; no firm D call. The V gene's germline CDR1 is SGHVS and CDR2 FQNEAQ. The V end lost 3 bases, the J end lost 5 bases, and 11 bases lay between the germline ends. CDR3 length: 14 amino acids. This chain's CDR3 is CASSFVRFNNEQFF. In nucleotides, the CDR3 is TGTGCCAGCAGCTTTGTCCGGTTTAACAATGAGCAGTTCTTC.

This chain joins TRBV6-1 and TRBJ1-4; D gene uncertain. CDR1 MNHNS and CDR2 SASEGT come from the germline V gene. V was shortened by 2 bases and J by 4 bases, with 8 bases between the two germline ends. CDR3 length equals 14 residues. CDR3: CASSELAVNEKLFF. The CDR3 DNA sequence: TGTGCCAGCAGTGAATTGGCAGTTAATGAAAAACTGTTTTTT.

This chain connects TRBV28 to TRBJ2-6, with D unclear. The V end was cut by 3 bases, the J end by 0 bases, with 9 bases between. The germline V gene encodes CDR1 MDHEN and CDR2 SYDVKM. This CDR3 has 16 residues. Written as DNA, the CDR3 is TGTGCCAGCAGTTTTAGCAGAATCTCTGGGGCCAACGTCCTGACTTTC. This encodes CASSFSRISGANVLTF.

The CDR3 DNA follows: TGCGCCAGCAACTGGCAGGGGACTAGCACCACAGATACGCAGTATTTT. Encoded protein: CASNWQGTSTTDTQYF. The J gene is TRBJ2-3, the V gene TRBV5-1, with 9 positions matching TRBD2. The junction had 10 bases not matched to a gene; V was cut back by 6 bases and J by 2 bases. CDR1 SGHRS and CDR2 YFSETQ come from the germline V gene. The CDR3 runs to 16 residues.

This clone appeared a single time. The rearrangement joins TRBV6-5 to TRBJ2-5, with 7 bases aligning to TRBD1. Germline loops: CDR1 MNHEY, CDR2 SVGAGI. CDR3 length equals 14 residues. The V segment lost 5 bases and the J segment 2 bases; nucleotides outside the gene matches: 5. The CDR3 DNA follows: TGTGCCAGCAGTCCCGGGACAGCACAAGAGACCCAGTACTTC. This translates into CASSPGTAQETQYF.

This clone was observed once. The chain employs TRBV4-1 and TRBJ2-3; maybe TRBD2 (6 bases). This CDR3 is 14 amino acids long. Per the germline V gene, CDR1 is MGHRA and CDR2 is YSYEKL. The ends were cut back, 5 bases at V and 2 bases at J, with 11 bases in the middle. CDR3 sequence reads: CASSSSVTTDTQYF. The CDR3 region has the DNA TGCGCCAGCAGCTCTAGCGTTACCACAGATACGCAGTATTTT.

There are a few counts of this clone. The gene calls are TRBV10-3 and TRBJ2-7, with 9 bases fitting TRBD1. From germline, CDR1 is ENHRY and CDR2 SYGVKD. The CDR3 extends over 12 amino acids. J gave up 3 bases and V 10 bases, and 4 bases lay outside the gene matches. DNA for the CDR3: TGTGCCACCCAGGACAGGGGCTACGAGCAGTACTTC. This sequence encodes CATQDRGYEQYF.

As DNA, the CDR3 is TGTGCCAGCAGTTTAGCTAGCACCGGGGAGCTGTTTTTT. Its protein is CASSLASTGELFF. This chain links TRBV12-3 or TRBV12-4 with TRBJ2-2; D call uncertain. CDR3 size: 13 residues. Trimming stripped 0 bases from V and 4 bases from J, with 3 bases between.

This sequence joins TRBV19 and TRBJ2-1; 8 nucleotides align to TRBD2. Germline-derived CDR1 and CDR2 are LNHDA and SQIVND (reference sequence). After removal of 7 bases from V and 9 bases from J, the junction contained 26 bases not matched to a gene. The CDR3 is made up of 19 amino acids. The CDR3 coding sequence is TGTGCCAGTACCGATACTTGGGGTCGGAGCGGGAGTTGGGCAGGTGAGCAGTTCTTC. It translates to CASTDTWGRSGSWAGEQFF.

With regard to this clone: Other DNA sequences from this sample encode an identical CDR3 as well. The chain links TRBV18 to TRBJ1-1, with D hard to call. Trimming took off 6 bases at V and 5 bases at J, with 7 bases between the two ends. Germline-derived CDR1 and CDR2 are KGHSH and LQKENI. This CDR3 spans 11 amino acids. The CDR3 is CASSPGTEAFF. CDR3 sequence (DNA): TGTGCCAGCTCGCCGGGGACTGAAGCTTTCTTT. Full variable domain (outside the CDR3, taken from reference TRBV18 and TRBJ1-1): NAGVMQNPRHLVRRRGQEARLRCSPMKGHSHVYWYRQLPEEGLKFMVYLQKENIIDESGMPKERFSAEFPKEGPSILRIQQVVRGDSAAYFCASSPGTEAFFGQGTRLTVV.

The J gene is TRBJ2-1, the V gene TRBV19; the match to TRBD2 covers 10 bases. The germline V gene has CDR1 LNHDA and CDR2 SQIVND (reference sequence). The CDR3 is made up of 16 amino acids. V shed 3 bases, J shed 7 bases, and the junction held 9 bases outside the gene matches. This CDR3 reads CASSISRLAGVNEQFF. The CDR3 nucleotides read TGTGCCAGTAGTATTAGTAGGCTAGCGGGGGTGAATGAGCAGTTCTTC. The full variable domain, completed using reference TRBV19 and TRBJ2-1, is DGGITQSPKYLFRKEGQNVTLSCEQNLNHDAMYWYRQDPGQGLRLIYYSQIVNDFQKGDIAEGYSVSREKKESFPLTVTSAQKNPTAFYLCASSISRLAGVNEQFFGPGTRLTVL.